The rows below give T cell receptor beta chains drawn from one sample of a study of early T cells in non-severe SARS-CoV-2 infection. TCRdb recomputed calls from the 5' RACE reads with MiXCR, one row per CDR3 protein. This sample yields about 56,000 distinct CDR3 sequences, of which around 16% are seen a single time; over 4% belongs to the top ten. The sample consisted of whole blood, taken at baseline. These TCRs come from an adult who was a healthcare worker with PCR-confirmed SARS-CoV-2 infection or an uninfected control (not recorded which). CDR3s include the opening cysteine and the closing phenylalanine or tryptophan. D genes are given only for firm matches. Some rows have no size entry. The others give once, few or many, or a class for an expanded clone.

j_call: TRBJ1-2
d_call: TRBD1
v_call: TRBV15
clone_size: -
cdr3_nt: TGTGCCACCAGCTCTCGCCGGACAGGGGAAGGCTACACCTTC
cdr3_aa: CATSSRRTGEGYTF

j_call: TRBJ2-2
d_call: TRBD1
v_call: TRBV7-8
clone_size: few
cdr3_nt: TGTGCCAGCAGCCCGCCGGGACAGGGGACGAGCGGGGAGCTGTTTTTT
cdr3_aa: CASSPPGQGTSGELFF

j_call: TRBJ2-3
d_call: -
v_call: TRBV28
clone_size: many
cdr3_nt: TGTGCCCACAGCGGAAGGATTGGGGGTACAGATACGCAGTATTTT
cdr3_aa: CAHSGRIGGTDTQYF

j_call: TRBJ1-3
d_call: -
v_call: TRBV7-3
clone_size: few
cdr3_nt: TGTGCCAGCAGCGTACAGGGAGGTGCTGGAAACACCATATATTTT
cdr3_aa: CASSVQGGAGNTIYF

j_call: TRBJ1-1
d_call: -
v_call: TRBV5-1
clone_size: few
cdr3_nt: TGCGCCAGCAGCTGGAGTACGGGGACTGAAGCTTTCTTT
cdr3_aa: CASSWSTGTEAFF

j_call: TRBJ2-3
d_call: -
v_call: TRBV2
clone_size: -
cdr3_nt: TGTGCCAGCAGTGAAGGTCCAGCTTCGGGCACAGATACGCAGTATTTT
cdr3_aa: CASSEGPASGTDTQYF

j_call: TRBJ1-2
d_call: -
v_call: TRBV12-3/TRBV12-4
clone_size: -
cdr3_nt: TGTGCCAGCACCCGGCGGGGCCAGGGCTACACCTTC
cdr3_aa: CASTRRGQGYTF

j_call: TRBJ2-5
d_call: -
v_call: TRBV3-2
clone_size: -
cdr3_nt: TGTGCCAGCAGAACCGGACTAGCCGGAAAAGAGACCCAGTACTTC
cdr3_aa: CASRTGLAGKETQYF

j_call: TRBJ2-7
d_call: -
v_call: TRBV6-1
clone_size: -
cdr3_nt: TGTGCCAGCAGTGAAGTGCGGACTCTGTTCTACGAGCAGTACTTC
cdr3_aa: CASSEVRTLFYEQYF

j_call: TRBJ1-1
d_call: -
v_call: TRBV29-1
clone_size: few
cdr3_nt: TGCAGCGTTGAAGGGTACGGGTGGACTGAAGCTTTCTTT
cdr3_aa: CSVEGYGWTEAFF

j_call: TRBJ1-6
d_call: -
v_call: TRBV20-1
clone_size: -
cdr3_nt: TGCAGTGCTAGAGTTAGTTTCGGCAGCTCGATTTCACCCCTCCACTTT
cdr3_aa: CSARVSFGSSISPLHF